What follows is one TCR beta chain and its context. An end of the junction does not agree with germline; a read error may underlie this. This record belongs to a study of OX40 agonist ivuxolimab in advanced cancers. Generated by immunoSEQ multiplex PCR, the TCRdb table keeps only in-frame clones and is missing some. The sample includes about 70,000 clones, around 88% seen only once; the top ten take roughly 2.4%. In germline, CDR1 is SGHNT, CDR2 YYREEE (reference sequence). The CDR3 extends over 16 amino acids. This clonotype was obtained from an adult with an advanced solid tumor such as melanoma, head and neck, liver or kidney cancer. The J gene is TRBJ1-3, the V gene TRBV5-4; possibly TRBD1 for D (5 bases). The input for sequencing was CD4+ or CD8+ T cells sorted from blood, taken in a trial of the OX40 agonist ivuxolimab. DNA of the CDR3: TGCGCCAGCAGCCAAGCCCATCGACAGAAAGGAAACACCATATATTTT. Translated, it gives CASSQAHRQKGNTIYF.